What follows are 29 T cell receptor beta chains derived from one specimen sequenced in a study of cytotoxic CD8 clonotypes in ibrutinib-treated CLL. The data were produced by immunoSEQ multiplex PCR, yet TCRdb's version contains in-frame clones alone and is incomplete. The data show some 50,000 clones, around 60% seen once. The sample here was PBMCs, taken after 24 months of ibrutinib treatment. Every receptor here comes from a human donor with chronic lymphocytic leukemia.

This clone was observed a few times. V is TRBV6-1 and J is TRBJ2-3; D is unclear. The CDR3 length is 16 residues. V was trimmed by 0 bases and J by 2 bases, leaving 12 bases between them. Germline lookup yields CDR1 MNHNS and CDR2 SASEGT. This CDR3 is CASSEAWAGITDTQYF. Written as DNA, the CDR3 is TGTGCCAGCAGTGAAGCATGGGCCGGAATCACAGATACGCAGTATTTT.

The chain uses TRBV6-5 and TRBJ2-1; the D is unclear. V lost 6 bases and J 10 bases, leaving 13 bases between the germline ends. Germline V gene sequence: CDR1 MNHEY, CDR2 SVGAGI. The CDR3 runs to 12 residues. In DNA form, the CDR3 reads TGTGCCAGCAGGAACGCTATCGGGGAGCAGTTCTTC. This translates into CASRNAIGEQFF.

V and J are TRBV5-5 and TRBJ1-5; a weak D match, TRBD1 (5 bases). V lost 1 base to trimming and J lost 3 bases, with 8 bases between them. In germline, CDR1 is SGHKS, CDR2 YYEKEE (reference sequence). CDR3 size: 14 residues. The CDR3 DNA is TGTGCCAGCAGCTTGTGGGGGTACAATCAGCCCCAGCATTTT. This gives the protein CASSLWGYNQPQHF.

The chain combines TRBV13 with TRBJ2-7, with 9 bases identical to TRBD2. The V and J ends lost 2 bases and 2 bases, in that order; junction bases with no gene match: 4. Germline V CDR1 and CDR2: PRHDT, FYEKMQ (reference sequence). There are 15 residues in the CDR3. The CDR3 DNA is TGTGCCAGCAGCTTATTGGCGGGGGGGACCTACGAGCAGTACTTC. Translating gives CASSLLAGGTYEQYF.

The chain joins TRBV19 to TRBJ2-5; D assignment may be TRBD1 or TRBD2 (5 bases each). Germline V gene lookup returns CDR1 LNHDA and CDR2 SQIVND (reference sequence). The CDR3 spans 14 residues. Trimming cost V 6 bases and J 9 bases, with 20 bases left between them. For the CDR3, the DNA is TGTGCCAGTAGCCCCGGGGCGGTTTCGGTGGCCCAGTACTTC. It specifies CASSPGAVSVAQYF.

J is TRBJ2-7 and V is TRBV7-9; D unclear. This CDR3 has 13 residues. Trimming took 3 bases from V and 5 from J, leaving 11 bases between them. Germline V gene data show CDR1 as SEHNR and CDR2 as FQNEAQ (reference sequence). CDR3 coding DNA: TGTGCCAGCAGCTTCCGGAAACCCGACGAGCAGTACTTC. This codes for CASSFRKPDEQYF.

The chain recombines TRBV4-2 with TRBJ1-5, with D possibly being TRBD1 (6 bases). Trimming removed 0 bases from V and 14 bases from J, with 14 bases in between. This CDR3 contains 13 residues. CDR1 and CDR2 from the germline V gene are LGHNA and YNFKEQ. The CDR3 bases are TGTGCCAGCAGCCAAGATAGGGGGGCCGAGAAGCATTTT. Translating it yields CASSQDRGAEKHF.

The chain has TRBV29-1 and TRBJ2-2, with 9 bases fitting TRBD2. The germline V gene encodes CDR1 SQVTM and CDR2 ANQGSEA. Trimming removed 5 bases from V and 4 bases from J; junction bases left unmatched: 2. The CDR3 totals 13 residues. The CDR3 here is CSVLAGPTGELFF. CDR3 in DNA: TGCAGCGTTCTAGCGGGGCCCACCGGGGAGCTGTTTTTT.

The chain joins TRBV7-8 to TRBJ1-5; 8 bases align to TRBD1. The CDR3 extends over 15 amino acids. Germline loops: CDR1 SGHVS, CDR2 FQNEAQ. Trimming took 3 bases from V and 6 from J; bases not matched to a gene: 7. The CDR3 coding sequence is TGTGCCAGCAGCTTGTGGACAGGGAGGACTCAGCCCCAGCATTTT. It translates to CASSLWTGRTQPQHF.

In this sample, this clone turned up a few times. The chain is built from TRBV19 and TRBJ2-6; D not resolved. Germline V gene lookup returns CDR1 LNHDA and CDR2 SQIVND (reference sequence). There are 13 residues in the CDR3. Trimming took 10 bases from V and 1 from J, leaving 8 bases between them. As DNA, the CDR3 is TGTGCCACCCGGGTGTCTGGGGCCAACGTCCTGACTTTC. Protein product: CATRVSGANVLTF.

This clone was seen repeatedly, ten times or more. CDR3: CASSLSLGGADTQYF. The CDR3, as DNA: TGTGCCAGCAGCTTGAGTTTGGGCGGGGCGGATACGCAGTATTTT. The rearrangement links TRBV5-4 to TRBJ2-3; D may be TRBD2 (6 bases). V lost 1 base to trimming and J lost 6 bases, with 15 bases between them. The CDR3 totals 15 residues. Germline V gives CDR1 SGHNT, CDR2 YYREEE (reference sequence).

In this sample, this clone turned up once. The V and J genes are TRBV6-1 and TRBJ2-1; D may correspond to TRBD1 or TRBD2 (6 bases each). CDR1 is MNHNS and CDR2 is SASEGT in the germline V gene. V gave up 1 base and J gave up 7 bases, with 8 bases separating them. The CDR3 spans 13 residues. The CDR3 DNA sequence: TGTGCCAGCAGTGAAGTAGGGGGGAATGAGCAGTTCTTC. Translated, it gives CASSEVGGNEQFF.

The V gene is TRBV15, the J gene TRBJ2-7; 11 nucleotides align to TRBD2. V lost 1 base to trimming and J lost 4 bases; unmatched junction nucleotides: 6. This CDR3 is 16 amino acids long. CDR1 is LNHNV, CDR2 YYDKDF, per germline (reference sequence). The DNA for the CDR3 is TGTGCCACCAGCAGAGTGGGTAGCGGGGGGGCTTACGAGCAGTACTTC. It encodes CATSRVGSGGAYEQYF.

J is TRBJ2-7 and V is TRBV10-3; weak D call: TRBD1 (5 bases). V dropped 11 bases and J dropped 1 base, with 15 bases sitting between them. The CDR3 sequence is 13 residues long. Germline assignment: CDR1 ENHRY and CDR2 SYGVKD. CDR3 sequence: CASQGGSSYEQYF. CDR3 sequence (DNA): TGTGCCTCCCAGGGCGGTTCTTCCTACGAGCAGTACTTC.

The V and J genes are TRBV6-5 and TRBJ2-7; 9 bases match TRBD2. The germline gives CDR1 MNHEY, CDR2 SVGAGI. After removal of 8 bases from V and 6 bases from J, the junction contained 5 bases not matched to a gene. This CDR3 region has 12 residues. CDR3 nucleotide sequence: TGTGCCAGCCACGGACTAGCGTTCGAGCAGTACTTC. Translating gives CASHGLAFEQYF.

This clone was detected only once. The chain uses TRBV28 and TRBJ2-7; D unclear. V shed 2 bases and J shed 2 bases, with 1 base lying between them. CDR1 MDHEN and CDR2 SYDVKM come from the germline V gene. The length of the CDR3 is 11 residues. CDR3 sequence reads: CASSLTYEQYF. DNA for the CDR3: TGTGCCAGCAGTTTAACCTACGAGCAGTACTTC.

This clone was recorded once. The gene calls are TRBV6-5 and TRBJ1-4; a weak D match, TRBD1 (5 bases). The CDR3 is made up of 14 amino acids. V shed 6 bases and J shed 6 bases, with 14 bases lying between them. Germline CDR1 and CDR2: MNHEY and SVGAGI. Here the CDR3 reads CASRSTGGDEKLFF. The DNA of the CDR3 is TGTGCCAGCAGGAGCACGGGGGGAGATGAAAAACTGTTTTTT.

V gene TRBV2 combines with J gene TRBJ2-5; D is uncertain. The CDR3 runs 12 residues. Trimming took off 1 base at V and 9 bases at J, with 9 bases between the two ends. The germline gives CDR1 SNHLY, CDR2 FYNNEI. The CDR3: CASSEEGTAQYF. CDR3 bases: TGTGCCAGCAGTGAAGAGGGCACCGCCCAGTACTTC.

V usage is TRBV5-1 and J usage is TRBJ1-2; tentatively, D is TRBD1 (5 bases). This CDR3 comprises 14 residues. Germline CDR1 is SGHRS and CDR2 is YFSETQ. Trimming shortened V by 1 base and J by 3 bases, and 10 bases separated the two germline ends. The CDR3 sequence is CASSLSPGDYGYTF. In DNA form, the CDR3 reads TGCGCCAGCAGCTTGTCTCCGGGGGACTATGGCTACACCTTC.

The CDR3 loop is CAISDRREGGEQYF. The CDR3 nucleotides read TGTGCCATCAGTGACAGGAGGGAGGGGGGCGAGCAGTACTTC. This chain links TRBV10-3 with TRBJ2-7, with TRBD2 as a possible D gene (7 bases). Between the trimmed V and J ends, which lost 3 bases and 6 bases, there was a span of 15 bases. There are 14 residues in the CDR3. Germline V gene lookup returns CDR1 ENHRY and CDR2 SYGVKD.

This clone has only a few counts. The V and J genes are TRBV12-1 and TRBJ1-5; the D segment call TRBD1 is taken from the table without a DNA check. TRBV12-1 has pseudogene status. The CDR3 consists of 15 residues. Here the CDR3 DNA reads TGTGCCAGCAGCTTACAGGGACGGCTTCATCAGCCCCAGCATTTT. Amino acid sequence: CASSLQGRLHQPQHF.

The sample holds a few counts of this clone. The chain employs TRBV5-1 and TRBJ2-1; no definite D call. V was shortened by 4 bases and J by 9 bases, with 8 bases between the two germline ends. Germline V CDR1 and CDR2: SGHRS, YFSETQ. The CDR3 consists of 11 residues. CDR3 sequence reads: CASSMVGEQFF. The CDR3 DNA follows: TGCGCCAGCAGCATGGTCGGTGAGCAGTTCTTC. Complete variable domain (other parts from reference TRBV5-1 and TRBJ2-1): KAGVTQTPRYLIKTRGQQVTLSCSPISGHRSVSWYQQTPGQGLQFLFEYFSETQRNKGNFPGRFSGRQFSNSRSEMNVSTLELGDSALYLCASSMVGEQFFGPGTRLTVL.

This clone turned up a few times. The gene calls are TRBV25-1 and TRBJ2-5, with 7 bases aligning to TRBD2. The CDR3 spans 14 residues. Germline V CDR1 and CDR2: MGHDK, SYGVNS. V dropped 4 bases and J dropped 5; count of bases not matched to a gene: 7. This CDR3 reads CASSVLAEGETQYF. CDR3 nucleotide sequence: TGTGCCAGCAGTGTGCTAGCGGAGGGGGAGACCCAGTACTTC.

V is TRBV25-1 and J is TRBJ1-1; D may be TRBD1 (5 bases). The CDR3 runs 11 residues. Looked up from germline, CDR1 is MGHDK and CDR2 is SYGVNS. DNA of the CDR3: TGTTCCACAGGTTGGGGCACTGAAGCTTTCTTT. It translates to CSTGWGTEAFF.

The chain recombines TRBV5-1 with TRBJ1-1; D remains unclear. Germline CDR1 and CDR2: SGHRS and YFSETQ. The CDR3 totals 15 residues. V was cut by 4 bases and J by 3 bases, with 16 bases left in between. CDR3 coding DNA: TGCGCCAGCAGCCTAGGGAGGACCGCCGACACTGAAGCTTTCTTT. Translation gives CASSLGRTADTEAFF.

The gene calls are TRBV27 and TRBJ2-2; D unresolved. Trimming left V 3 bases short and J 6 bases short, with 5 bases between. The CDR3 is 12 amino acids. Germline values: CDR1 MNHEY, CDR2 SMNVEV (reference sequence). The CDR3 coding sequence is TGTGCCAGCAGTTTTGGGTCCGGGGAGCTGTTTTTT. Its protein is CASSFGSGELFF.

Of note for this clone: One end of the junction varies from germline; a read error may be responsible. The chain joins TRBV7-7 to TRBJ2-3, with 13 nucleotides matching TRBD2. This CDR3 comprises 15 residues. Germline CDR1 reads SSHAT; CDR2 reads FNYEAQ (reference sequence). The CDR3 spells CASSPLAGGSDTQYF. DNA of the CDR3: TGTGCTAGCAGTCCACTAGCGGGGGGGTCAGATACGCAGTATTTT.

A single count supports this clone. This chain links TRBV5-6 with TRBJ2-5, with D possibly matching TRBD1 (6 bases). CDR1 SGHDT and CDR2 YYEEEE come from the germline V gene. Trimming stripped 0 bases from V and 5 bases from J, with 11 bases between. CDR3 length equals 14 residues. The CDR3 reads CASSLVPGAETQYF. CDR3 coding DNA: TGTGCCAGCAGCTTGGTTCCAGGGGCGGAGACCCAGTACTTC.

This chain connects TRBV2 to TRBJ2-7, with 9 bases that match TRBD2. CDR1 and CDR2 (germline): SNHLY, FYNNEI. V shed 4 bases, J shed 2 bases, and the junction held 3 bases outside the gene matches. The CDR3 has 14 amino acids. The CDR3 here is CASSGLAGPYEQYF. For the CDR3, the DNA is TGTGCCAGCAGTGGGCTAGCGGGGCCCTACGAGCAGTACTTC.